The clone carrying this T cell receptor beta chain has just a few counts. From germline, CDR1 is SQVTM and CDR2 ANQGSEA. This CDR3 has 11 residues. V lost 5 bases and J 1 base, leaving 5 bases between the germline ends. The entry originates in a study of T-cell memory formation after mild COVID-19. Study in general: The two donors had largely donor-specific TCR clusters.

TCRdb independently ran MiXCR on the 5' RACE reads; one entry per CDR3 protein. The table records roughly 110,000 distinct CDR3 sequences, 22% of them present only once. The receptor was derived from a man between 18 and 29 years old who had mild COVID-19 (a few samples of this study predate the infection). Cell type and time point are not known. Sequenced sample: PBMCs or a T cell subset sorted from them (not recorded which). The chain employs TRBV29-1 and TRBJ1-1, with unresolved D. The CDR3 DNA reads as TGCAGCGTTAGACGGAACACTGAAGCTTTCTTT. Amino acids: CSVRRNTEAFF.